These T cell receptor beta chains were read from a single sample in a study of CD4 and CD8 cells across lung adenocarcinoma regions. A single record per CDR3 protein comes from TCRdb applying MiXCR to the PCR reads. The table has under 20,000 distinct CDR3 sequences, roughly 50% seen once. Material for sequencing was CD4+ T cells from the margin of a lung tumor. These receptor sequences come from a male donor with lung adenocarcinoma. The CD4 and CD8 labels of this study may be unreliable. Each CDR3 is given with its conserved first and last residue. The order of the fields is J gene, V gene, clone size, D gene, CDR3 protein. A D gene is named only where the DNA matches it firmly. Where a row states a size, it is once, few, many or the class of an expanded clone; other rows omit it.

TRBJ2-6,TRBV6-1,.,.,CASSEQASWANVLTF
TRBJ2-6,TRBV27,medium-sized,.,CASTRGGISGANVLTF
TRBJ2-1,TRBV12-5,few,.,CASGLVRDFSSSYNEQFF
TRBJ2-1,TRBV27,many,TRBD1,CASSLRQGAVSNEQFF
TRBJ2-1,TRBV10-1,large,TRBD1,CASSLQGGMGEQFF
TRBJ2-1,TRBV6-5,.,.,CASSYSAYRVYNEQFF
TRBJ1-1,TRBV27,.,.,CASSLRGNNDDFF
TRBJ2-3,TRBV6-1,few,TRBD2,CASSDLAGSSTDTQYF
TRBJ2-5,TRBV5-6,.,.,CASSPPRGGEYF
TRBJ2-4,TRBV4-2,.,.,CASSQAGASATNTQYF
TRBJ2-1,TRBV10-1,many,.,CASIERAHNEQFF